The clone carrying this TCR beta chain was picked up a small number of times. TCRdb re-derived calls from the reads in MiXCR, one entry per CDR3 protein. The repertoire holds 200,000 to 250,000 distinct CDR3 sequences, over 20% seen once, with roughly 18% in the top ten. The sample originates from a study of T cell repertoires in cytomegalovirus infection. Germline V lookup: CDR1 SGHAT, CDR2 FQNNGV. V was cut by 0 bases and J by 16 bases, with 13 bases left in between. The CDR3 is made up of 12 amino acids. Sequencing was done on a sample of CD8+ T cells from PBMCs. The sequence came from a human donor in good health (CMV status not recorded). Some clones in this sample may be carry-over from other donors' samples. The V gene is TRBV11-2, the J gene TRBJ2-4; D is unclear. CDR3 in amino acids: CASSLDGLDSYF. The CDR3 bases are TGTGCCAGCAGCTTAGATGGCCTCGATAGTTACTTC.